These 18 T cell receptor beta chains share one sample of origin, sequenced in a study of blood T cell repertoires in COVID-19. Profiled with immunoSEQ multiplex PCR; TCRdb holds only in-frame clones, not every one. Of approximately 120,000 clones in the sample, around 89% were seen once. Sample: peripheral blood. The source is a middle-aged man with acute or convalescent COVID-19.

V usage is TRBV19 and J usage is TRBJ2-3; a possible D gene is TRBD1 (6 bases). V shed 3 bases and J shed 1 base, with 11 bases lying between them. Germline V lookup: CDR1 LNHDA, CDR2 SQIVND (reference sequence). This CDR3 has 15 residues. CDR3 protein: CASSIPRGGTDTQYF. CDR3 sequence (DNA): TGTGCCAGTAGTATTCCCAGGGGAGGCACAGATACGCAGTATTTT.

The chain is built from TRBV5-8 and TRBJ1-3; D is undetermined. The ends were cut back, 2 bases at V and 4 bases at J, with 10 bases in the middle. CDR1 is SGHTS, CDR2 YDEGEE, per germline. This CDR3 has 14 amino acids. CDR3 sequence: CASSFQLPGNTIYF. CDR3 sequence (DNA): TGTGCCAGCAGCTTTCAGTTACCCGGAAACACCATATATTTT.

V gene TRBV5-5 combines with J gene TRBJ2-2, with D possibly TRBD1 on 5 matching bases. The CDR3 has 14 residues. Per the germline V gene, CDR1 is SGHKS and CDR2 is YYEKEE (reference sequence). V was cut by 1 base and J by 4 bases, with 8 bases left in between. CDR3 in DNA: TGTGCCAGCAGCTTGACAGGTGGCACCGGGGAGCTGTTTTTT. Translation: CASSLTGGTGELFF.

This chain links TRBV20-1 with TRBJ2-3; no clear D gene. The length of the CDR3 is 12 residues. Trimming took off 3 bases at V and 4 bases at J, with 8 bases between the two ends. Germline-derived CDR1 and CDR2 are DFQATT and SNEGSKA (reference sequence). The CDR3 protein is CSASLVSDTQYF. The CDR3 nucleotides read TGCAGTGCTAGTCTAGTTTCAGATACGCAGTATTTT.

This chain uses TRBV2 with TRBJ2-1, with 11 bases fitting TRBD2. Germline-derived CDR1 and CDR2 are SNHLY and FYNNEI. The V and J ends lost 5 bases and 0 bases, in that order; junction bases with no gene match: 6. CDR3 length: 17 residues. CDR3: CASSLGLADSSYNEQFF. CDR3 sequence (DNA): TGTGCCAGCAGTCTGGGACTAGCGGATAGCTCCTACAATGAGCAGTTCTTC.

The table lists this clone with a few counts. Here the CDR3 reads CASSLGLAGAGELFF. CDR3 DNA: TGTGCCAGCAGCTTAGGACTAGCGGGAGCCGGGGAGCTGTTTTTT. The chain is built from TRBV7-9 and TRBJ2-2, with 12 positions matching TRBD2. J gave up 6 bases and V 1 base, and 0 bases lay outside the gene matches. This CDR3 has 15 amino acids. Germline CDR1 is SEHNR and CDR2 is FQNEAQ (reference sequence).

The V gene is TRBV6-5, the J gene TRBJ2-2; D remains unclear. CDR3 size: 13 residues. Trimming took off 4 bases at V and 3 bases at J, with 6 bases between the two ends. The germline gives CDR1 MNHEY, CDR2 SVGAGI. The CDR3 sequence: CASSSIYTGELFF. In DNA form, the CDR3 reads TGTGCCAGCAGTTCTATATACACCGGGGAGCTGTTTTTT.

The chain has TRBV19 and TRBJ2-7; D is perhaps TRBD2 (5 bases). Germline CDR1 and CDR2: LNHDA and SQIVND (reference sequence). This CDR3 is built from 15 residues. V was clipped by 5 bases and J by 3 bases, with 17 bases between them. The DNA for the CDR3 is TGTGCCAGTAGTCGCAGGAAGGAACTAGGCTACGAGCAGTACTTC. The encoded protein is CASSRRKELGYEQYF. Looking up the rest from reference TRBV19 and TRBJ2-7 gives the full variable domain: DGGITQSPKYLFRKEGQNVTLSCEQNLNHDAMYWYRQDPGQGLRLIYYSQIVNDFQKGDIAEGYSVSREKKESFPLTVTSAQKNPTAFYLCASSRRKELGYEQYFGPGTRLTVT.

This chain joins TRBV29-1 and TRBJ2-7, with TRBD1 identical over 8 bases. Per germline, CDR1 SQVTM and CDR2 ANQGSEA. The length of the CDR3 is 13 residues. J gave up 3 bases and V 1 base, and 2 bases lay outside the gene matches. The CDR3 bases are TGCAGCGTTGAAGGCGGGACAGGCTACGAGCAGTACTTC. Protein sequence: CSVEGGTGYEQYF.

The chain combines TRBV28 with TRBJ1-3; tentatively, D is TRBD1 (6 bases). V lost 4 bases, J lost 0 bases, and 13 bases lay in between. This CDR3 is 16 amino acids long. Germline CDR1 is MDHEN and CDR2 is SYDVKM. CDR3 amino acids: CASSYRGQNSGNTIYF. CDR3 DNA: TGTGCCAGCAGTTACCGGGGACAAAACTCTGGAAACACCATATATTTT. Full variable domain (missing parts from reference TRBV28 and TRBJ1-3): DVKVTQSSRYLVKRTGEKVFLECVQDMDHENMFWYRQDPGLGLRLIYFSYDVKMKEKGDIPEGYSVSREKKERFSLILESASTNQTSMYLCASSYRGQNSGNTIYFGEGSWLTVV.

The chain employs TRBV5-6 and TRBJ2-1; TRBD2 agrees at 12 bases. J was trimmed by 6 bases and V by 8 bases; bases with no gene match: 12. Germline CDR1 is SGHDT and CDR2 is YYEEEE. The CDR3 length is 16 residues. This CDR3 is CASTTPPLAGGNEQFF. DNA for the CDR3: TGTGCCAGTACGACCCCCCCACTAGCGGGAGGCAATGAGCAGTTCTTC.

This sequence joins TRBV27 and TRBJ2-7; 10 nucleotides align to TRBD2. Germline V gene sequence: CDR1 MNHEY, CDR2 SMNVEV (reference sequence). V lost 2 bases to trimming and J lost 3 bases; unmatched junction nucleotides: 4. There are 15 residues in the CDR3. CDR3 sequence (DNA): TGTGCCAGCAGTTTACTACCTAGCGGGAGCTACGAGCAGTACTTC. Translated, it gives CASSLLPSGSYEQYF.

This clone was found once. This rearrangement joins TRBV29-1 to TRBJ1-5, with 7 bases matching TRBD1. V lost 4 bases and J lost 7; bases outside the gene matches: 7. Germline-derived CDR1 and CDR2 are SQVTM and ANQGSEA. This CDR3 contains 13 residues. The CDR3 DNA reads as TGCAGCGTTGCCACAGCAGGGGGGCAGCCCCAGCATTTT. It translates to CSVATAGGQPQHF.

The CDR3 DNA is TGTGCCAGTAGTATTGGGCAGGAAAAACTGTTTTTT. This translates into CASSIGQEKLFF. This chain connects TRBV19 to TRBJ1-4; D gene ambiguous. The CDR3 contains 12 residues. The germline V and J ends were trimmed by 3 bases and 8 bases, with 7 bases remaining between them. Germline V gene lookup returns CDR1 LNHDA and CDR2 SQIVND (reference sequence).

J is TRBJ1-1 and V is TRBV5-1, with D tentatively TRBD1 (6 bases). The length of the CDR3 is 15 residues. Germline values: CDR1 SGHRS, CDR2 YFSETQ. Trimming removed 5 bases at V and 2 bases at J, with 16 bases between. Here the CDR3 DNA reads TGCGCCAGCAGGGCCCCCGAGGGGGTTAACACTGAAGCTTTCTTT. It specifies CASRAPEGVNTEAFF. Complete variable domain (other parts from reference TRBV5-1 and TRBJ1-1): KAGVTQTPRYLIKTRGQQVTLSCSPISGHRSVSWYQQTPGQGLQFLFEYFSETQRNKGNFPGRFSGRQFSNSRSEMNVSTLELGDSALYLCASRAPEGVNTEAFFGQGTRLTVV.

The rearrangement links TRBV6-6 to TRBJ1-2; no reliable D call. Germline CDR1 MNHNY, CDR2 SVGAGI (reference sequence). This CDR3 comprises 11 residues. V was pared by 4 bases and J by 7 bases, with 7 bases between. The DNA of the CDR3 is TGTGCCAGCAGTTCTAGACGTGGCTACACCTTC. It yields the protein CASSSRRGYTF.

The chain has TRBV18 and TRBJ1-2; D unresolved. V lost 3 bases and J 4 bases, leaving 9 bases between the germline ends. Germline loops: CDR1 KGHSH, CDR2 LQKENI. The CDR3 spans 13 residues. CDR3 region: CASSPGEGYGYTF. CDR3 nucleotide sequence: TGTGCCAGCTCACCTGGTGAGGGCTATGGCTACACCTTC.

In DNA form, the CDR3 reads TGCGCCAGCAGCCGAACAGGGGGCCCTAGCTATGGCTACACCTTC. Translated, it gives CASSRTGGPSYGYTF. The chain uses TRBV4-1 and TRBJ1-2; TRBD1 aligns across 9 bases. J gave up 4 bases and V 4 bases, and 7 bases lay outside the gene matches. CDR3 size: 15 residues. In germline, CDR1 is MGHRA, CDR2 YSYEKL.